The 18 T cell receptor beta chains in this list originate from one sample, sequenced in a study of immune evolution from preneoplasia to lung adenocarcinoma. Method: immunoSEQ multiplex PCR; TCRdb's copy keeps in-frame clones and lacks some. This table holds 9,000 to 9,500 clones, roughly 90% found once. Sequenced material: FFPE invasive lung adenocarcinoma tissue. Receptors were obtained from a person aged 70 to 85 with invasive lung adenocarcinoma.

The chain has TRBV5-1 and TRBJ2-3; TRBD1 agrees at 7 bases. The CDR3 consists of 14 residues. J lost 4 bases, V lost 3 bases, and 5 bases had no gene match. CDR1 and CDR2 from the germline V gene are SGHRS and YFSETQ. CDR3 amino acids: CASSSGTAPDTQYF. DNA for the CDR3: TGCGCCAGCAGCTCCGGGACAGCACCAGATACGCAGTATTTT.

The rearrangement links TRBV25-1 to TRBJ1-1; 7 bases agree with TRBD1. Germline V gene data show CDR1 as MGHDK and CDR2 as SYGVNS. The CDR3 totals 16 residues. The junction had 9 bases not matched to a gene; V was cut back by 5 bases and J by 0 bases. The DNA for the CDR3 is TGTGCCAGCAGTCAATCTCAGGGGGGGATGAACACTGAAGCTTTCTTT. It translates to CASSQSQGGMNTEAFF.

This clone was picked up a small number of times. In nucleotides, the CDR3 is TGCGCCAGCAGCTTGGAAGTCAGGGGATCACCCTCCTACGAGCAGTACTTC. Translated, it gives CASSLEVRGSPSYEQYF. The chain recombines TRBV5-1 with TRBJ2-7; tentative D call: TRBD1 (6 bases). The CDR3 extends over 17 amino acids. The V gene's germline CDR1 is SGHRS and CDR2 YFSETQ. Trimming took off 0 bases at V and 0 bases at J, with 16 bases between the two ends.

The chain joins TRBV28 to TRBJ1-4, with D hard to call. V was cut by 1 base and J by 4 bases, with 4 bases left in between. CDR1 MDHEN and CDR2 SYDVKM come from the germline V gene. The CDR3 has 13 residues. The CDR3 DNA follows: TGTGCCAGCAGTTTATCCGATAATGAAAAACTGTTTTTT. Protein product: CASSLSDNEKLFF.

This clone appeared a single time. This chain connects TRBV6-1 to TRBJ2-7; D is possibly TRBD1 (6 bases). From germline, CDR1 is MNHNS and CDR2 SASEGT. The CDR3 length is 14 residues. The ends were cut back, 9 bases at V and 3 bases at J, with 18 bases in the middle. The CDR3 DNA reads TGTGCCAGTGGAATCCCAGGGGCCCTCTACGAGCAGTACTTC. Translated: CASGIPGALYEQYF.

The genes are TRBV27 and TRBJ2-7; perhaps D is TRBD1 or TRBD2 (5 bases each). Germline CDR1 is MNHEY and CDR2 is SMNVEV (reference sequence). V was clipped by 3 bases and J by 2 bases, with 14 bases between them. The CDR3 length is 15 residues. CDR3 region: CASSFFAGATYEQYF. As DNA, the CDR3 is TGTGCCAGCAGTTTCTTCGCCGGGGCCACCTACGAGCAGTACTTC.

The chain joins TRBV5-1 to TRBJ2-7; tentatively, D is TRBD1 (5 bases). Germline CDR1 and CDR2: SGHRS and YFSETQ. The CDR3 length is 13 residues. V shed 1 base and J shed 10 bases, with 15 bases lying between them. As DNA, the CDR3 is TGCGCCAGCAGCTTGTTGCAGGGTGAGCGTCAGTACTTC. Protein product: CASSLLQGERQYF.

The chain has TRBV10-3 and TRBJ2-3; no clear D. The CDR3 is 16 amino acids. CDR1 is ENHRY, CDR2 SYGVKD, per germline. Between the trimmed V and J ends, which lost 5 bases and 6 bases, there was a span of 21 bases. The CDR3 DNA reads as TGTGCCATCAGTTCCGCCGGGCAGGACGTTTGGGATACGCAGTATTTT. Protein: CAISSAGQDVWDTQYF.

The chain combines TRBV30 with TRBJ1-1; D is undetermined. Per germline, CDR1 GTSNPN and CDR2 SVGIG (reference sequence). V was clipped by 1 base and J by 7 bases, with 13 bases between them. The CDR3 is made up of 13 amino acids. The CDR3 region is CAWSADRTFEAFF. CDR3 sequence (DNA): TGTGCCTGGAGTGCAGACCGCACCTTTGAAGCTTTCTTT. The variable domain in full, with the rest retrieved from reference TRBV30 and TRBJ1-1, is SQTIHQWPATLVQPVGSPLSLECTVEGTSNPNLYWYRQAAGRGLQLLFYSVGIGQISSEVPQNLSASRPQDRQFILSSKKLLLSDSGFYLCAWSADRTFEAFFGQGTRLTVV.

The chain carries TRBV29-1 and TRBJ1-3, with D hard to call. The CDR3 is 13 amino acids. V was cut by 4 bases and J by 4 bases, with 11 bases left in between. Germline CDR1 and CDR2: SQVTM and ANQGSEA. The CDR3 reads CSVVVNSGNTIYF. CDR3 sequence (DNA): TGCAGCGTTGTGGTTAATAGCGGAAACACCATATATTTT.

The chain uses TRBV18 and TRBJ2-5; D perhaps matches TRBD2 (6 bases). V dropped 4 bases and J dropped 4 bases, with 19 bases sitting between them. The CDR3 is made up of 16 amino acids. Germline V CDR1 and CDR2: KGHSH, LQKENI. In DNA form, the CDR3 reads TGTGCCAGCTCACTTCGGGACTTCCCTTCGGGAGAGACCCAGTACTTC. Translating gives CASSLRDFPSGETQYF. Variable domain in full (rest from reference TRBV18 and TRBJ2-5): NAGVMQNPRHLVRRRGQEARLRCSPMKGHSHVYWYRQLPEEGLKFMVYLQKENIIDESGMPKERFSAEFPKEGPSILRIQQVVRGDSAAYFCASSLRDFPSGETQYFGPGTRLLVL.

This chain joins TRBV28 and TRBJ2-7, with TRBD1 matching 9 bases. V shed 4 bases, J shed 2 bases, and the junction held 6 bases outside the gene matches. Germline lookup yields CDR1 MDHEN and CDR2 SYDVKM. This CDR3 region has 15 residues. The DNA for the CDR3 is TGTGCCAGCAGTTCAGACAGGGGGTCCGCCTACGAGCAGTACTTC. This sequence encodes CASSSDRGSAYEQYF.

The chain carries TRBV28 and TRBJ1-1; D possibly corresponds to TRBD1 (5 bases). CDR1 and CDR2 from the germline V gene are MDHEN and SYDVKM. The CDR3 has 11 residues. V shed 2 bases and J shed 11 bases, with 9 bases lying between them. In DNA, the CDR3 is TGTGCCAGCAGTTTAAGGGGCAGGGCTTTCTTT. This encodes CASSLRGRAFF.

In this sample, this clone turned up once. The V and J genes are TRBV9 and TRBJ1-4, with TRBD1 as a possible D gene (6 bases). Trimming shortened V by 4 bases and J by 0 bases, and 13 bases separated the two germline ends. The CDR3 runs to 16 residues. CDR1 and CDR2 (germline): SGDLS, YYNGEE. The CDR3 spells CASSPRGQPTNEKLFF. The CDR3, as DNA: TGTGCCAGCAGCCCCCGGGGGCAACCAACTAATGAAAAACTGTTTTTT.

V and J are TRBV28 and TRBJ1-2; D is possibly TRBD1 (6 bases). V lost 5 bases and J 6 bases, leaving 16 bases between the germline ends. The CDR3 length is 14 residues. Germline lookup yields CDR1 MDHEN and CDR2 SYDVKM. The chain's CDR3 is CASSTNPQGNGYTF. In DNA form, the CDR3 reads TGTGCCAGCAGTACAAATCCTCAGGGGAATGGCTACACCTTC.

The chain carries TRBV28 and TRBJ2-5; 9 bases line up with TRBD2. The CDR3 runs 17 residues. Germline V gene lookup returns CDR1 MDHEN and CDR2 SYDVKM. After removal of 5 bases from V and 2 bases from J, the junction contained 12 bases not matched to a gene. The DNA of the CDR3 is TGTGCCAGCAGTCCCCTCGGGCGGGGGGGGTCTCAAGAGACCCAGTACTTC. This gives the protein CASSPLGRGGSQETQYF. The full variable domain, rest sourced from reference TRBV28 and TRBJ2-5, is DVKVTQSSRYLVKRTGEKVFLECVQDMDHENMFWYRQDPGLGLRLIYFSYDVKMKEKGDIPEGYSVSREKKERFSLILESASTNQTSMYLCASSPLGRGGSQETQYFGPGTRLLVL.

This sequence joins TRBV2 and TRBJ2-5; a possible D gene is TRBD2 (6 bases). Germline values: CDR1 SNHLY, CDR2 FYNNEI. V dropped 3 bases and J dropped 0 bases, with 23 bases sitting between them. The CDR3 is 19 amino acids. DNA of the CDR3: TGTGCCAGCAGTGAGATGAAAAAAGCGGCGGGGTCGTACCAAGAGACCCAGTACTTC. Residues: CASSEMKKAAGSYQETQYF.

CDR3: CASSSTGNTGELFF. CDR3 nucleotide sequence: TGTGCCAGCAGTTCGACAGGGAACACCGGGGAGCTGTTTTTT. The chain is built from TRBV28 and TRBJ2-2; a weak D match, TRBD1 (6 bases). The CDR3 spans 14 residues. Germline V gene lookup returns CDR1 MDHEN and CDR2 SYDVKM. V was shortened by 4 bases and J by 1 base, with 7 bases between the two germline ends.